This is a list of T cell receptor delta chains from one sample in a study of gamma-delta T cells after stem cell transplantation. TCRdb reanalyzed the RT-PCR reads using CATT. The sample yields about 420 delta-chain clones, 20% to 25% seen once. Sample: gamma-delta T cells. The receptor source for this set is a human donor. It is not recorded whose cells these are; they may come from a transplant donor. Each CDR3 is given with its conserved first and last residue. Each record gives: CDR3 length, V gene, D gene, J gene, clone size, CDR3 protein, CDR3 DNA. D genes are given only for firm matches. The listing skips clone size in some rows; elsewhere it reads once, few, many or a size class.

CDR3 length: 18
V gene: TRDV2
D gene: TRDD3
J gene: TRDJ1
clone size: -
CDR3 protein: CACGPLLGDTRDTDKLIF
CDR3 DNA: TGTGCCTGTGGCCCACTACTGGGGGATACGCGGGACACCGATAAACTCATCTTT

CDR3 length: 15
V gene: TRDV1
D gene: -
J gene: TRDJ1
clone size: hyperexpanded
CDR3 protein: CAPLRRGVRSDKLIF
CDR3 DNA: TGTGCTCCCCTACGGCGGGGGGTAAGGTCCGATAAACTCATCTTT

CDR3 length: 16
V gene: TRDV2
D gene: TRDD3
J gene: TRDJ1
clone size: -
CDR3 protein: CACDAVGDTRDDKLIF
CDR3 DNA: TGTGCCTGTGACGCGGTGGGGGATACTCGGGACGATAAACTCATCTTT

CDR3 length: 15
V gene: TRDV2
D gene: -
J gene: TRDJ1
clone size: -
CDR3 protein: CACDTISKLTDKLIF
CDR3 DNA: TGTGCCTGTGACACCATTTCAAAACTCACCGATAAACTCATCTTT

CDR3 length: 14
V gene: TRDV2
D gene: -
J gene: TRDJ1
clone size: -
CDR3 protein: CACDNMGYTDKLIF
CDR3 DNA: TGTGCCTGTGATAACATGGGATACACCGATAAACTCATCTTT

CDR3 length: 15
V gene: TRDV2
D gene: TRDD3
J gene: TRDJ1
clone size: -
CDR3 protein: CACDTLGEATDKLIF
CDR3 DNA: TGTGCCTGTGACACGCTGGGGGAGGCTACCGATAAACTCATCTTT

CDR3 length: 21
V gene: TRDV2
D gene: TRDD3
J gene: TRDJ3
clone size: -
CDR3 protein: CACDQLGDKVERSWDTRQMFF
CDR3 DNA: TGTGCCTGTGACCAGTTGGGGGATAAGGTGGAGCGGTCCTGGGACACCCGACAGATGTTTTTC

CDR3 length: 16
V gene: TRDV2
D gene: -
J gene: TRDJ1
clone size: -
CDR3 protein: CACVGVGPTETDKLIF
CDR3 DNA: TGTGCCTGTGTCGGGGTGGGCCCTACAGAGACCGATAAACTCATCTTT

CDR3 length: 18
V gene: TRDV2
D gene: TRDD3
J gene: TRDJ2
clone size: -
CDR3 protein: CACDPVLGDTVLTAQLFF
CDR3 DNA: TGTGCCTGTGACCCAGTACTGGGGGATACCGTTTTGACAGCACAACTCTTCTTT

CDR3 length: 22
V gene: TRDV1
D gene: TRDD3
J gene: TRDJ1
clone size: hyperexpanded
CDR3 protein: CALGAISPQSRPYWGNTDKLIF
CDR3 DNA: TGTGCTCTTGGGGCAATTTCGCCTCAAAGTCGCCCGTACTGGGGGAACACCGATAAACTCATCTTT

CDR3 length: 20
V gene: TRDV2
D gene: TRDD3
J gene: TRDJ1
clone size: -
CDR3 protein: CACDFRGPRGIKSYTDKLIF
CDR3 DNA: TGTGCCTGTGACTTCCGGGGTCCACGGGGGATAAAATCGTACACCGATAAACTCATCTTT

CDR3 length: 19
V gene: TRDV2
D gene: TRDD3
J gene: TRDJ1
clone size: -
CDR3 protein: CACDTVGTGGYDSTDKLIF
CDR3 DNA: TGTGCCTGTGACACCGTGGGCACTGGGGGATACGATAGCACCGATAAACTCATCTTT

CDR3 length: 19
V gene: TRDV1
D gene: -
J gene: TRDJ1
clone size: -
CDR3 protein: CALGEPFFTTPYGVDKLIF
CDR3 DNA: TGTGCTCTTGGGGAACCCTTCTTTACTACCCCTTATGGGGTCGATAAACTCATCTTT

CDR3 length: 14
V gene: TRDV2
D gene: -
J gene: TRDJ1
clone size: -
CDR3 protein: CACDTISNTDKLIF
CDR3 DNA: TGTGCCTGTGACACCATTTCAAACACCGATAAACTCATCTTT

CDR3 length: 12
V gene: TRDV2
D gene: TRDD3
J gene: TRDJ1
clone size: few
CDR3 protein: CACPGGPRKVIF
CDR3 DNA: TGTGCCTGTCCTGGGGGACCCCGAAAGGTCATCTTT

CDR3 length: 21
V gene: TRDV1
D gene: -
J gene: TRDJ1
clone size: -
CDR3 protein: CALGELLSYVGDPPYTDKLIF
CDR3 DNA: TGTGCTCTTGGGGAACTACTCTCGTACGTTGGGGATCCCCCGTACACCGATAAACTCATCTTT

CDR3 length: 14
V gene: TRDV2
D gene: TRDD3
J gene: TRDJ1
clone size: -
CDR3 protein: CACVELGDKSELIF
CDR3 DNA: TGTGCCTGTGTCGAACTGGGGGATAAGTCGGAACTCATCTTT

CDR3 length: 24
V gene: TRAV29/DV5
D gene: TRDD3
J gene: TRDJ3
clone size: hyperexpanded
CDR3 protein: CAATKAPSYWGIPPRSWDTRQMFF
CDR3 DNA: TGTGCAGCAACCAAAGCCCCATCCTACTGGGGGATACCCCCAAGGTCCTGGGACACCCGACAGATGTTTTTC

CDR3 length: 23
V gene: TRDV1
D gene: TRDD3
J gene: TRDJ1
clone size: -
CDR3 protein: CALGELGMFPSRYWGIGTDKLIF
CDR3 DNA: TGTGCTCTTGGGGAACTAGGAATGTTTCCGTCTCGGTACTGGGGGATAGGCACCGATAAACTCATCTTT

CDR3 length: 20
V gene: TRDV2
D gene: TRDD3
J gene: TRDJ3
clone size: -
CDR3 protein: CACDPILGDMPSWDTRQMFF
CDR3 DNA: TGTGCCTGTGACCCCATACTGGGGGATATGCCCTCCTGGGACACCCGACAGATGTTTTTC

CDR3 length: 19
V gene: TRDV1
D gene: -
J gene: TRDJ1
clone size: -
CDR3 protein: CALGGHLRWGPFYTDKLIF
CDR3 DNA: TGTGCTCTTGGGGGACACCTTCGGTGGGGGCCTTTCTACACCGATAAACTCATCTTT

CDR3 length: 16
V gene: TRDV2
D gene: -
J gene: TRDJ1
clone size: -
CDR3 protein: CACDPIGGEDTDKLIF
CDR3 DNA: TGTGCCTGTGACCCGATCGGGGGAGAGGACACCGATAAACTCATCTTT

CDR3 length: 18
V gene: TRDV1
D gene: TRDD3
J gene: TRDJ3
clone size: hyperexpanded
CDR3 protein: CALGARIGDTPHPRQMFF
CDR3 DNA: TGTGCTCTTGGGGCCCGTATAGGGGATACGCCGCATCCCCGACAGATGTTTTTC

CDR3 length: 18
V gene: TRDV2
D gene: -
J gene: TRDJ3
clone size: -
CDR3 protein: CACDSVMLSSWDTRQVFF
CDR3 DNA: TGTGCCTGTGACTCCGTAATGCTGAGCTCCTGGGACACCCGACAGGTGTTTTTC

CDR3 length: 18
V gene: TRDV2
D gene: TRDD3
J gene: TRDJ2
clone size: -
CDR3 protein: CACDPVWLGDSDSAQLFF
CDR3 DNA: TGTGCCTGTGACCCCGTGTGGCTGGGGGATTCCGACTCAGCACAACTCTTCTTT

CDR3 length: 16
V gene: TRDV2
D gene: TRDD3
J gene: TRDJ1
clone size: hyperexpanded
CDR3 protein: CACDLLGAILHDKLIF
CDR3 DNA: TGTGCCTGTGACCTACTGGGGGCTATCCTACACGATAAACTCATCTTT

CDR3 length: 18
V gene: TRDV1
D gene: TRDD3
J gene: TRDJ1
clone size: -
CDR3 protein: CALGERLGDRESTYKLIF
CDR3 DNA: TGTGCTCTTGGGGAGCGCCTGGGGGACAGGGAATCCACCTATAAACTCATCTTT

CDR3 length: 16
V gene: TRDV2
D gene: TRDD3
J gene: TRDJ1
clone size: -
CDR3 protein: CACDTLGEKYTDKLIF
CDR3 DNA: TGTGCCTGTGACACCCTGGGGGAGAAGTACACCGATAAACTCATCTTT

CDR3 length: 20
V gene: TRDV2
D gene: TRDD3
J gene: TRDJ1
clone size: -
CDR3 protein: CACDSITGGYPTRYTDKLIF
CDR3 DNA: TGTGCCTGTGACTCCATTACTGGGGGATACCCCACCCGGTACACCGATAAACTCATCTTT

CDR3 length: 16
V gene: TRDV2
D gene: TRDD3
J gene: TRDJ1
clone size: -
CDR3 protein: CACDPLGDRYTDKLIF
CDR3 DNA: TGTGCCTGTGACCCCTTGGGGGATAGATACACCGATAAACTCATCTTT

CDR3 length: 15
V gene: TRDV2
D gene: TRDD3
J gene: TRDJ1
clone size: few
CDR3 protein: CACDTMGLGDVGLIF
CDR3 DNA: TGTGCCTGTGACACGATGGGACTGGGGGATGTTGGACTCATCTTT

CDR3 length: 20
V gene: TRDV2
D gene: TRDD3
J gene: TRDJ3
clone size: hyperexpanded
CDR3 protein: CACDTPGGSTPSWDTRQMFF
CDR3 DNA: TGTGCCTGTGACACGCCTGGGGGCTCAACCCCCTCCTGGGACACCCGACAGATGTTTTTC

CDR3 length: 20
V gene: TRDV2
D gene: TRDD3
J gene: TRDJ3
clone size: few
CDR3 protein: CACDTLLGPRGSWDTRQMFF
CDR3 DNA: TGTGCCTGTGACACCTTACTGGGGCCCCGGGGGTCCTGGGACACCCGACAGATGTTTTTC

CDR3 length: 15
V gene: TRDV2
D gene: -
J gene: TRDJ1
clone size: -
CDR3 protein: CACDALLKYTDKLIF
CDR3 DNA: TGTGCCTGTGACGCCCTACTAAAATACACCGATAAACTCATCTTT

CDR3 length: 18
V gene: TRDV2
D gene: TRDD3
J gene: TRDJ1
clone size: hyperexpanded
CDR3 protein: CACDTPWGIQSYTDKLIF
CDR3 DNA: TGTGCCTGTGACACGCCCTGGGGGATCCAATCGTACACCGATAAACTCATCTTT

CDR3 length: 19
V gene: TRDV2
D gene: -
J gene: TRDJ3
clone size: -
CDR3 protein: CACDTITGSSSWDTRQMFF
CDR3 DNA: TGTGCCTGTGACACGATTACTGGATCTAGCTCCTGGGACACCCGACAGATGTTTTTC

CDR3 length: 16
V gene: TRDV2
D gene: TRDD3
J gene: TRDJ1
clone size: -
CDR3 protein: CACDILTGGPTDKLIF
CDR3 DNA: TGTGCCTGTGACATTCTGACTGGGGGACCCACCGATAAACTCATCTTT

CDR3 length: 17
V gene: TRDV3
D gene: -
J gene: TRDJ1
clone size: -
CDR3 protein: CASPPQWRVPHPIKQYF
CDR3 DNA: TGTGCCTCTCCTCCACAGTGGAGGGTACCCCACCCCATAAAACAGTACTTT

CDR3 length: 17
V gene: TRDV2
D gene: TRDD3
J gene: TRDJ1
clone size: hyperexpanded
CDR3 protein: CACDTVGRDTRTDKLIF
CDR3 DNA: TGTGCCTGTGACACCGTTGGGAGGGATACGCGTACCGATAAACTCATCTTT